A selection of T cell receptor beta chains follows, all from one sample in a study of CD8 T cells in ankylosing spondylitis. TCRdb reprocessed the 5' RACE reads with MiXCR, giving one entry per CDR3 protein. The sample has 400,000 to 450,000 distinct CDR3 sequences, 17% seen once. Sequencing input: blood, either unsorted or a sorted T cell fraction (not recorded which). The receptors shown here come from a male donor with ankylosing spondylitis. The CDR3 runs from the conserved cysteine through the conserved F or W. Fields, in order: CDR3 DNA, CDR3 protein, D gene, J gene, CDR3 length, V gene, clone size. A D gene is named only where the DNA matches it firmly. The size entry is marked missing in some rows and otherwise reads once, few, many or a size class.

cdr3_nt: TGTGCCAGCAGAGGGTCCGTAGGGGGCACTGAAGCTTTCTTT
cdr3_aa: CASRGSVGGTEAFF
d_call: -
j_call: TRBJ1-1
cdr3_length: 14
v_call: TRBV28
clone_size: -

cdr3_nt: TGTGCCAGTAGTTTCCTACATGCTCCCCTCCACTTT
cdr3_aa: CASSFLHAPLHF
d_call: -
j_call: TRBJ1-6
cdr3_length: 12
v_call: TRBV19
clone_size: -

cdr3_nt: TGTGCCAGCTCACCACTGGGCGGGACTGAAGCTTTCTTT
cdr3_aa: CASSPLGGTEAFF
d_call: -
j_call: TRBJ1-1
cdr3_length: 13
v_call: TRBV18
clone_size: -

cdr3_nt: TGCAGTGCTAGAGTAAGCGGGACTAGGAACTACAATGAGCAGTTCTTC
cdr3_aa: CSARVSGTRNYNEQFF
d_call: TRBD2
j_call: TRBJ2-1
cdr3_length: 16
v_call: TRBV20-1
clone_size: -

cdr3_nt: TGTGCCTGGAGTGTGGACCCTCTGCAGCCCCAGCATTTT
cdr3_aa: CAWSVDPLQPQHF
d_call: -
j_call: TRBJ1-5
cdr3_length: 13
v_call: TRBV30
clone_size: few

cdr3_nt: TGTGCCAGCAGTTTGGGCCCGACTTTCCAAGAGACCCAGTACTTC
cdr3_aa: CASSLGPTFQETQYF
d_call: -
j_call: TRBJ2-5
cdr3_length: 15
v_call: TRBV12-3/TRBV12-4
clone_size: few

cdr3_nt: TGTGCCAGCTCACCACAGGACAGCTCTTCCTACGAGCAGTACTTC
cdr3_aa: CASSPQDSSSYEQYF
d_call: -
j_call: TRBJ2-7
cdr3_length: 15
v_call: TRBV18
clone_size: few

cdr3_nt: TGCAGTGCCGAGGGGGGACAGAGAAATGAGCAGTACTTC
cdr3_aa: CSAEGGQRNEQYF
d_call: -
j_call: TRBJ2-7
cdr3_length: 13
v_call: TRBV20-1
clone_size: -

cdr3_nt: TGTGCCAGCAGCCAGACCCCCGAAGGCGAGCAGTACTTC
cdr3_aa: CASSQTPEGEQYF
d_call: -
j_call: TRBJ2-7
cdr3_length: 13
v_call: TRBV3-1
clone_size: once

cdr3_nt: TGCGCCAGCAGCTACAGGACAGTGGATCAAAATGAAAAACTGTTTTTT
cdr3_aa: CASSYRTVDQNEKLFF
d_call: -
j_call: TRBJ1-4
cdr3_length: 16
v_call: TRBV5-1
clone_size: few

cdr3_nt: TGTGCCAGCAGCCGAATACAGGGAGGGGAGCTGTTTTTT
cdr3_aa: CASSRIQGGELFF
d_call: -
j_call: TRBJ2-2
cdr3_length: 13
v_call: TRBV12-3/TRBV12-4
clone_size: -

cdr3_nt: TGTGCCTGGAGTGTACGGGGCAGGGGGACTGAAGCTTTCTTT
cdr3_aa: CAWSVRGRGTEAFF
d_call: TRBD1
j_call: TRBJ1-1
cdr3_length: 14
v_call: TRBV30
clone_size: -

cdr3_nt: TGTGCCACCAGTGATTACGGGGGTGGGACCGGGGAGCTGTTTTTT
cdr3_aa: CATSDYGGGTGELFF
d_call: -
j_call: TRBJ2-2
cdr3_length: 15
v_call: TRBV24-1
clone_size: -

cdr3_nt: TGTGCCAGCAGCGGCAGACTAGCGGTCAATGAGCAGTTCTTC
cdr3_aa: CASSGRLAVNEQFF
d_call: TRBD2
j_call: TRBJ2-1
cdr3_length: 14
v_call: TRBV9
clone_size: -

cdr3_nt: TGTGCCAGCAGCTTAGAGCAACAGGGGTTTGGTACGCAGTATTTT
cdr3_aa: CASSLEQQGFGTQYF
d_call: TRBD1
j_call: TRBJ2-3
cdr3_length: 15
v_call: TRBV7-8
clone_size: few

cdr3_nt: TGTGCCAGCAGCTTAGGGGTCGGGTCACCCCTCCACTTT
cdr3_aa: CASSLGVGSPLHF
d_call: -
j_call: TRBJ1-6
cdr3_length: 13
v_call: TRBV7-9
clone_size: -

cdr3_nt: TGTGCCAGCAGGATCACGACAGGGATCGGAAACACCATATATTTT
cdr3_aa: CASRITTGIGNTIYF
d_call: TRBD1
j_call: TRBJ1-3
cdr3_length: 15
v_call: TRBV6-1
clone_size: -

cdr3_nt: TGTGCCAGCAGCCAAGGGGCCGACCAAGAGACCCAGTACTTC
cdr3_aa: CASSQGADQETQYF
d_call: -
j_call: TRBJ2-5
cdr3_length: 14
v_call: TRBV4-2
clone_size: -

cdr3_nt: TGCGCCAGCAGCGCTGGGACTAGCGGGATTGAGCAGTTCTTC
cdr3_aa: CASSAGTSGIEQFF
d_call: TRBD2
j_call: TRBJ2-1
cdr3_length: 14
v_call: TRBV5-1
clone_size: once

cdr3_nt: TGTGCCAGCAGCTTGGTGCCAGGGAGGAAGAACACTGAAGCTTTCTTT
cdr3_aa: CASSLVPGRKNTEAFF
d_call: -
j_call: TRBJ1-1
cdr3_length: 16
v_call: TRBV5-5
clone_size: -

cdr3_nt: TGTGCCAGCAGCCGAGCTGGGGACAGAGGCCACGAGCAGTACTTC
cdr3_aa: CASSRAGDRGHEQYF
d_call: TRBD1
j_call: TRBJ2-7
cdr3_length: 15
v_call: TRBV3-1
clone_size: -

cdr3_nt: TGTGCCAGCCACGGCGGTGATTTGGGTGAAGCTTTCTTT
cdr3_aa: CASHGGDLGEAFF
d_call: -
j_call: TRBJ1-1
cdr3_length: 13
v_call: TRBV18
clone_size: many

cdr3_nt: TGCGCCAGCAGCTTGCTAGCGGGGGAGGAAGAGACCCAGTACTTC
cdr3_aa: CASSLLAGEEETQYF
d_call: TRBD2
j_call: TRBJ2-5
cdr3_length: 15
v_call: TRBV5-1
clone_size: few

cdr3_nt: TGTGCCAGCAGTGAAGGGTGGACTAGCGGATACACCGGGGAGCTGTTTTTT
cdr3_aa: CASSEGWTSGYTGELFF
d_call: TRBD2
j_call: TRBJ2-2
cdr3_length: 17
v_call: TRBV2
clone_size: -

cdr3_nt: TGTGCCAGCAGCTTAGCGGTTTACAATGAGCAGTTCTTC
cdr3_aa: CASSLAVYNEQFF
d_call: -
j_call: TRBJ2-1
cdr3_length: 13
v_call: TRBV11-2
clone_size: many

cdr3_nt: TGTGCCAGTACCCTAGGGGGCCTTTTCGCCGGGGAGCTGTTTTTT
cdr3_aa: CASTLGGLFAGELFF
d_call: TRBD1
j_call: TRBJ2-2
cdr3_length: 15
v_call: TRBV19
clone_size: few

cdr3_nt: TGCAGTGCTAGAGCGACTAGCGGGAGTGTCGAGCAGTACTTC
cdr3_aa: CSARATSGSVEQYF
d_call: TRBD2
j_call: TRBJ2-7
cdr3_length: 14
v_call: TRBV20-1
clone_size: -

cdr3_nt: TGTGCCAGCAGCTCTGGGGCGACCTACAATGAGCAGTTCTTC
cdr3_aa: CASSSGATYNEQFF
d_call: -
j_call: TRBJ2-1
cdr3_length: 14
v_call: TRBV5-5
clone_size: -

cdr3_nt: TGTGCCAGCAGCGACGGTGCGGGAGTAGCTGGAGAGACCCAGTACTTC
cdr3_aa: CASSDGAGVAGETQYF
d_call: TRBD2
j_call: TRBJ2-5
cdr3_length: 16
v_call: TRBV7-2
clone_size: -

cdr3_nt: TGTGCCAGCAGCTACCGGACTAGCGGGGGGGAGCAGTTCTTC
cdr3_aa: CASSYRTSGGEQFF
d_call: TRBD2
j_call: TRBJ2-1
cdr3_length: 14
v_call: TRBV12-3/TRBV12-4
clone_size: -

cdr3_nt: TGTGCCAGCAGCTTAGAAAGGGGGGGCGCCGGGGGCGGTGAGCAGTTCTTC
cdr3_aa: CASSLERGGAGGGEQFF
d_call: -
j_call: TRBJ2-1
cdr3_length: 17
v_call: TRBV11-2
clone_size: few

cdr3_nt: TGTGCCAGCACTACAGCACTAACTGAAGCTTTCTTT
cdr3_aa: CASTTALTEAFF
d_call: -
j_call: TRBJ1-1
cdr3_length: 12
v_call: TRBV6-2/TRBV6-3
clone_size: -

cdr3_nt: TGTGCCAGCAGCCCCCCGGGGAGGTCGGCCGGGGAGCTGTTTTTT
cdr3_aa: CASSPPGRSAGELFF
d_call: -
j_call: TRBJ2-2
cdr3_length: 15
v_call: TRBV9
clone_size: -

cdr3_nt: TGTGCCAGCAGCTGGACAGGGGATTTCGATCAGCCCCAGCATTTT
cdr3_aa: CASSWTGDFDQPQHF
d_call: TRBD1
j_call: TRBJ1-5
cdr3_length: 15
v_call: TRBV5-6
clone_size: -

cdr3_nt: TGCAGTGCTAGTTATTTAGTCTTGGGACACCCTGAGGTAGCGCAGTATTTT
cdr3_aa: CSASYLVLGHPEVAQYF
d_call: -
j_call: TRBJ2-3
cdr3_length: 17
v_call: TRBV20-1
clone_size: -

cdr3_nt: TGTGCCAGCAGGCAGACTAGCGGGACTAGCACAGATACGCAGTATTTT
cdr3_aa: CASRQTSGTSTDTQYF
d_call: TRBD2
j_call: TRBJ2-3
cdr3_length: 16
v_call: TRBV4-2
clone_size: -

cdr3_nt: TGCGCCAGCAGCACGGACTCCTACAATGAGCAGTTCTTC
cdr3_aa: CASSTDSYNEQFF
d_call: -
j_call: TRBJ2-1
cdr3_length: 13
v_call: TRBV5-1
clone_size: many

cdr3_nt: TGCGCCAGCAGCTTGACGGGAGGGCCGTCGGATACGCAGTATTTT
cdr3_aa: CASSLTGGPSDTQYF
d_call: TRBD2
j_call: TRBJ2-3
cdr3_length: 15
v_call: TRBV5-1
clone_size: many

cdr3_nt: TGCAGTGCTAGAGTCGGCGGCACCTACGAGCAGTACTTC
cdr3_aa: CSARVGGTYEQYF
d_call: -
j_call: TRBJ2-7
cdr3_length: 13
v_call: TRBV20-1
clone_size: few

cdr3_nt: TGTGCCAGCAGCCTCGGGTGGGCGATAGGCACCGGGGAGCTGTTTTTT
cdr3_aa: CASSLGWAIGTGELFF
d_call: -
j_call: TRBJ2-2
cdr3_length: 16
v_call: TRBV7-8
clone_size: -

cdr3_nt: TGCGCCAGCAGCTTGGACCCGACTAGCGGGGGCACAGATACGCAGTATTTT
cdr3_aa: CASSLDPTSGGTDTQYF
d_call: TRBD2
j_call: TRBJ2-3
cdr3_length: 17
v_call: TRBV5-1
clone_size: -

cdr3_nt: TGTGCCAGCAGTTTCGGAGGGAGCGCTGGTCAGCCCCAGCATTTT
cdr3_aa: CASSFGGSAGQPQHF
d_call: -
j_call: TRBJ1-5
cdr3_length: 15
v_call: TRBV28
clone_size: -

cdr3_nt: TGTGCCAGCAGTCCCCCGAACAAAGCACCCCACGAGCAGTACTTC
cdr3_aa: CASSPPNKAPHEQYF
d_call: -
j_call: TRBJ2-7
cdr3_length: 15
v_call: TRBV12-3/TRBV12-4
clone_size: -

cdr3_nt: TGTGCTAGTGGTCACGGGGGAGATACGCAGTATTTT
cdr3_aa: CASGHGGDTQYF
d_call: -
j_call: TRBJ2-3
cdr3_length: 12
v_call: TRBV12-5
clone_size: few

cdr3_nt: TGCGCCAGCAGCTTGATGACGGGGAACACCGGGGAGCTGTTTTTT
cdr3_aa: CASSLMTGNTGELFF
d_call: -
j_call: TRBJ2-2
cdr3_length: 15
v_call: TRBV5-1
clone_size: -